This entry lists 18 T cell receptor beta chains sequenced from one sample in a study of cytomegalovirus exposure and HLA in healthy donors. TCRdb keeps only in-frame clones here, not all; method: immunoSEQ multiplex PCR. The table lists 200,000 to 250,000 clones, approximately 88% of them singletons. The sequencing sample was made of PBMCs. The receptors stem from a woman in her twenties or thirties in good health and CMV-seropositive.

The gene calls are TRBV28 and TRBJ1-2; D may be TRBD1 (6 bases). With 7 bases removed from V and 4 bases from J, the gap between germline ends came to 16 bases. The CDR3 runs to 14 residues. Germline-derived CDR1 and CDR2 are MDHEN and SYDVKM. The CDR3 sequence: CASTDPGQLYGYTF. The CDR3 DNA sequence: TGTGCCAGCACTGATCCGGGACAACTCTATGGCTACACCTTC.

The CDR3: CASSLAAPGQGTLETQYF. CDR3 coding DNA: TGTGCCAGCAGTTTAGCTGCGCCGGGACAGGGGACATTAGAGACCCAGTACTTC. The rearrangement joins TRBV28 to TRBJ2-5; 10 bases align to TRBD1. The length of the CDR3 is 18 residues. J was trimmed by 4 bases and V by 2 bases; bases with no gene match: 13. Looked up from germline, CDR1 is MDHEN and CDR2 is SYDVKM.

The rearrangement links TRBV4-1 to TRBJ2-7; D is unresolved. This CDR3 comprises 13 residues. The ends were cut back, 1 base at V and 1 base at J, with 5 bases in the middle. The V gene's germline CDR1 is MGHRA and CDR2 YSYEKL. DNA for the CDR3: TGCGCCAGCAGCCAAGGGTATTCCTACGAGCAGTACTTC. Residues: CASSQGYSYEQYF.

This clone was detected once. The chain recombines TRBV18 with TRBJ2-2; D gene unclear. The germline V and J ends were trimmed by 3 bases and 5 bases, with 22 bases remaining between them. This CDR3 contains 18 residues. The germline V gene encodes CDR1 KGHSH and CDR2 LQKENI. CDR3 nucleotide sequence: TGTGCCAGCTCACCTCTCTCCACAACCCCAATACGGACCGGGGAGCTGTTTTTT. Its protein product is CASSPLSTTPIRTGELFF.

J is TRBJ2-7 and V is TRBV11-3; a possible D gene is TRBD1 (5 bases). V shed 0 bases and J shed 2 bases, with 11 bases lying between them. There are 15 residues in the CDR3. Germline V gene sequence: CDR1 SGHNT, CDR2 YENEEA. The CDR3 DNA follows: TGTGCCAGCAGCTTAGATCCAGGGTCGACCTACGAGCAGTACTTC. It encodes CASSLDPGSTYEQYF.

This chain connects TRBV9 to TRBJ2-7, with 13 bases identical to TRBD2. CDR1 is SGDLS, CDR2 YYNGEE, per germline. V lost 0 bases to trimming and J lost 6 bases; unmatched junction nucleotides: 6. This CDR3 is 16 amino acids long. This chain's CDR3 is CASSVAGLAGDSEQYF. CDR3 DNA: TGTGCCAGCAGCGTAGCCGGACTAGCGGGAGACAGCGAGCAGTACTTC.

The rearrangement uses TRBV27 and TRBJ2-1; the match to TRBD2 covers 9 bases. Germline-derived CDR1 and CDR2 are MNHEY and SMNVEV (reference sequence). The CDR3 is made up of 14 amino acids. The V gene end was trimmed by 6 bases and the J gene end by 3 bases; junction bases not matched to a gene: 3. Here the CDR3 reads CASRGSGGYNEQFF. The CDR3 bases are TGTGCCAGCAGGGGTAGCGGGGGCTACAATGAGCAGTTCTTC.

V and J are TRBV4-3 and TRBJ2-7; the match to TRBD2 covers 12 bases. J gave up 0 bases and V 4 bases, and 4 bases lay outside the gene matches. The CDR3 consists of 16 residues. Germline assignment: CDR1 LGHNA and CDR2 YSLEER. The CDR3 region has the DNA TGCGCCAGCAGCCCCCGACTAGCGGGGGTCTCCTACGAGCAGTACTTC. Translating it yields CASSPRLAGVSYEQYF.

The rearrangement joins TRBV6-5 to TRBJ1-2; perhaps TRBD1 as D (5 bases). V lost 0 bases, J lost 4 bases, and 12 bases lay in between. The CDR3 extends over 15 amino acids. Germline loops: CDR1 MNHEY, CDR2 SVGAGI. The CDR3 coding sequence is TGTGCCAGCAGTTACTCCTCAGGGACCTTCTATGGCTACACCTTC. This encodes CASSYSSGTFYGYTF.

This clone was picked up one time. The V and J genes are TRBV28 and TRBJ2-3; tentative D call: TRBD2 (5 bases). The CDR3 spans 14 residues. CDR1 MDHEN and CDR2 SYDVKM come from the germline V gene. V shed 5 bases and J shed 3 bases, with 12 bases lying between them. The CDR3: CASSPLARTDTQYF. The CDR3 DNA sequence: TGTGCCAGCAGTCCCCTAGCACGAACAGATACGCAGTATTTT.

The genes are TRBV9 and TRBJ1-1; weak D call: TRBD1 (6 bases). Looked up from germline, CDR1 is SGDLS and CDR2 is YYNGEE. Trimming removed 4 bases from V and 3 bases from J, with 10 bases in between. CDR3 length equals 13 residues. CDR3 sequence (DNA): TGTGCCAGCAGCCAGGGGATCTACACTGAAGCTTTCTTT. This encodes CASSQGIYTEAFF.

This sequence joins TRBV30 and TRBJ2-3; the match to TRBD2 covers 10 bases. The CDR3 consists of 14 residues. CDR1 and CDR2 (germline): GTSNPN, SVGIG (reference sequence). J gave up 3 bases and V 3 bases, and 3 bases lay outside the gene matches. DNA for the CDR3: TGTGCCTGGAGCGCTAGCGGGAGAACAGATACGCAGTATTTT. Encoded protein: CAWSASGRTDTQYF.

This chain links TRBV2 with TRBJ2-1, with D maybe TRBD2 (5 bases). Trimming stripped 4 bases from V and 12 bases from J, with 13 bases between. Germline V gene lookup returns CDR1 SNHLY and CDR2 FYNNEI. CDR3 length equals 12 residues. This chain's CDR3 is CASSGEREGQFF. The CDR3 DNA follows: TGTGCCAGCAGTGGGGAACGGGAAGGGCAGTTCTTC.

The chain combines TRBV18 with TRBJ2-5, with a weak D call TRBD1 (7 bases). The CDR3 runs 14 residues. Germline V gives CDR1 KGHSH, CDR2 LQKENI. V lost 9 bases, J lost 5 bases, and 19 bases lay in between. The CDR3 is CASSGLQGTETQYF. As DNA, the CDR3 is TGTGCCAGTTCCGGACTACAGGGGACGGAGACCCAGTACTTC.

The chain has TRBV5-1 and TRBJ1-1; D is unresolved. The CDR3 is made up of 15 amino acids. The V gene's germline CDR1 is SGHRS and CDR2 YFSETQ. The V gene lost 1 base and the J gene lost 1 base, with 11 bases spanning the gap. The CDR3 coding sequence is TGCGCCAGCAGCTTGTCAGGTTCGAAGAACACTGAAGCTTTCTTT. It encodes CASSLSGSKNTEAFF.

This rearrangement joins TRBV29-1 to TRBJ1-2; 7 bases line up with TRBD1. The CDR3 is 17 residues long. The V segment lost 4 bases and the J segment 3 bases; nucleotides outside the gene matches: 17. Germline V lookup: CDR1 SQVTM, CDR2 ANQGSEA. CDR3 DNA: TGCAGCGTTGTCAACGATTATTTCCCCACAGGGGACTATGGCTACACCTTC. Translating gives CSVVNDYFPTGDYGYTF.

CDR3 residues: CAWSMAAEAFF. CDR3 DNA sequence: TGTGCCTGGAGTATGGCGGCTGAAGCTTTCTTT. This chain connects TRBV30 to TRBJ1-1, with D unresolved. The length of the CDR3 is 11 residues. Per germline, CDR1 GTSNPN and CDR2 SVGIG (reference sequence). Trimming took 2 bases from V and 6 from J, leaving 7 bases between them.

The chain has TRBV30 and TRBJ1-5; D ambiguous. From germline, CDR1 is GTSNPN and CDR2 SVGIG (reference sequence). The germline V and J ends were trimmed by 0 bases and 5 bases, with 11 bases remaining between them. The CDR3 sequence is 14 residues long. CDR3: CAWSVGEGYQPQHF. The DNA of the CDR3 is TGTGCCTGGAGTGTTGGGGAGGGATATCAGCCCCAGCATTTT.